Below are 14 T cell receptor beta chains sequenced from a single sample in a study of radiation and T cells in renal cell carcinoma. The table came from immunoSEQ multiplex PCR; TCRdb's copy has only in-frame clones and leaves some out. The sample carries tens of thousands of clones, 65% to 90% recorded once. Specified time point: blood 2 weeks post-SBRT. The treatment is: 15 Gy SBRT to primary tumor, nephrectomy 4 weeks later. Material: blood, obtained from a patient whose treatment included radiotherapy and nephrectomy. The receptors shown here come from a woman between 50 and 59 years old with renal cell carcinoma.

In regard to this clone: Other DNA sequences in this specimen translate into the identical CDR3. This chain uses TRBV6-5 with TRBJ1-5, with D tentatively TRBD1 (5 bases). Germline loops: CDR1 MNHEY, CDR2 SVGAGI. The CDR3 sequence is 15 residues long. V dropped 3 bases and J dropped 1 base, with 10 bases sitting between them. The CDR3 region has the DNA TGTGCCAGCAGTTATTCGGGGGTGAGCAATCAGCCCCAGCATTTT. Translation gives CASSYSGVSNQPQHF.

The table lists this clone with a count of one. V usage is TRBV18 and J usage is TRBJ1-5; tentatively, D is TRBD1 (5 bases). Germline values: CDR1 KGHSH, CDR2 LQKENI. The CDR3 sequence is 17 residues long. Trimming stripped 6 bases from V and 0 bases from J, with 18 bases between. The CDR3 sequence is CASSQNPGTDSNQPQHF. The CDR3 nucleotides read TGTGCCAGCTCCCAAAACCCCGGGACGGATAGCAATCAGCCCCAGCATTTT.

The rearrangement joins TRBV7-9 to TRBJ1-6, with D perhaps matching TRBD1 (6 bases). V lost 4 bases and J lost 8, with 18 bases in between. The CDR3 loop spans 16 amino acids. Germline V CDR1 and CDR2: SEHNR, FQNEAQ (reference sequence). The DNA of the CDR3 is TGTGCCAGCAGCTCAGAGGGGGGCGCGGGTCATTCACCCCTCCACTTT. It is translated as CASSSEGGAGHSPLHF.

The J gene is TRBJ2-5, the V gene TRBV11-2, with 14 bases identical to TRBD2. Looked up from germline, CDR1 is SGHAT and CDR2 is FQNNGV. CDR3 length: 17 amino acids. V lost 5 bases to trimming and J lost 5 bases; unmatched junction nucleotides: 10. This CDR3 is CASSGPGLAGVGETQYF. CDR3 bases: TGTGCCAGCAGCGGACCGGGACTAGCGGGAGTGGGGGAGACCCAGTACTTC.

The rearrangement joins TRBV5-4 to TRBJ2-3; D is possibly TRBD2 (5 bases). Trimming pared 0 bases from V and 3 bases from J, leaving 11 bases between. This CDR3 contains 15 residues. CDR1 and CDR2 from the germline V gene are SGHNT and YYREEE (reference sequence). The CDR3 loop is CASSLAPRGTDTQYF. The CDR3 nucleotides are TGTGCCAGCAGCTTGGCCCCAAGAGGGACAGATACGCAGTATTTT.

This chain links TRBV5-4 with TRBJ1-5; perhaps TRBD1 as D (5 bases). The germline CDR1 and CDR2 sequences are SGHNT and YYREEE (reference sequence). The CDR3 contains 15 residues. V was shortened by 0 bases and J by 6 bases, with 13 bases between the two germline ends. CDR3 DNA: TGTGCCAGCAGCTTGGGGGAGGGGAACGGTCAGCCCCAGCATTTT. Translating it yields CASSLGEGNGQPQHF.

This clone was seen a few times. V is TRBV6-1 and J is TRBJ1-1, with no clear D. This CDR3 is 14 amino acids long. Germline-derived CDR1 and CDR2 are MNHNS and SASEGT. V was clipped by 3 bases and J by 0 bases, with 8 bases between them. CDR3 nucleotides: TGTGCCAGCAGTGAGCGATCGATGAACACTGAAGCTTTCTTT. It encodes CASSERSMNTEAFF.

This clone showed up just a few times. V gene TRBV4-2 combines with J gene TRBJ1-3; D gene uncertain. The CDR3 sequence is 16 residues long. Germline CDR1 is LGHNA and CDR2 is YNFKEQ. The germline V and J ends were trimmed by 8 bases and 0 bases, with 17 bases remaining between them. The CDR3 here is CASDFGSPDSGNTIYF. CDR3 sequence (DNA): TGTGCCAGCGACTTCGGCAGTCCCGACTCTGGAAACACCATATATTTT.

J is TRBJ2-1 and V is TRBV10-3, with D perhaps TRBD2 (5 bases). Germline V lookup: CDR1 ENHRY, CDR2 SYGVKD. Between the trimmed V and J ends, which lost 0 bases and 6 bases, there was a span of 6 bases. The CDR3 totals 13 residues. CDR3 sequence reads: CAISESGSNEQFF. The CDR3 DNA sequence: TGTGCCATCAGTGAGTCGGGGAGCAATGAGCAGTTCTTC.

The V and J genes are TRBV28 and TRBJ2-5; D not resolved. Trimming pared 6 bases from V and 5 bases from J, leaving 13 bases between. The CDR3 is 13 amino acids. CDR1 and CDR2 from the germline V gene are MDHEN and SYDVKM. CDR3 in amino acids: CASSVAGVETQYF. The CDR3 coding sequence is TGTGCCAGCAGCGTGGCTGGGGTGGAGACCCAGTACTTC.

The rearrangement links TRBV2 to TRBJ2-1, with D possibly being TRBD1 (5 bases). This CDR3 contains 13 residues. CDR1 and CDR2 (germline): SNHLY, FYNNEI. Trimming stripped 8 bases from V and 16 bases from J, with 24 bases between. CDR3 nucleotides: TGTGCCAGCGAATTATCCCAGGGTAGCCTTTTCTTCTTC. This encodes CASELSQGSLFFF.

This chain uses TRBV27 with TRBJ2-3, with no clear D. The length of the CDR3 is 15 residues. Deletions cut 10 bases from V and 0 bases from J, with 17 bases between. CDR1 and CDR2 from the germline V gene are MNHEY and SMNVEV (reference sequence). CDR3 amino acids: CATNPWAASTDTQYF. As DNA, the CDR3 is TGTGCCACCAACCCGTGGGCAGCTAGCACAGATACGCAGTATTTT.

The rearrangement joins TRBV9 to TRBJ1-6; TRBD1 matches at 12 bases. Germline CDR1 SGDLS, CDR2 YYNGEE. V lost 5 bases and J lost 2; bases outside the gene matches: 11. This CDR3 has 19 residues. In DNA, the CDR3 is TGTGCCAGCAGTTCCGGGACAGGGGGCGCAGAGGCCTATAATTCACCCCTCCACTTT. It encodes CASSSGTGGAEAYNSPLHF.

J is TRBJ1-2 and V is TRBV5-1; perhaps TRBD1 as D (5 bases). V lost 2 bases to trimming and J lost 3 bases, with 11 bases between them. CDR1 SGHRS and CDR2 YFSETQ come from the germline V gene. This CDR3 has 14 residues. For the CDR3, the DNA is TGCGCCAGCAGCTTTGCCGGGGGTGACTATGGCTACACCTTC. Its translation is CASSFAGGDYGYTF.